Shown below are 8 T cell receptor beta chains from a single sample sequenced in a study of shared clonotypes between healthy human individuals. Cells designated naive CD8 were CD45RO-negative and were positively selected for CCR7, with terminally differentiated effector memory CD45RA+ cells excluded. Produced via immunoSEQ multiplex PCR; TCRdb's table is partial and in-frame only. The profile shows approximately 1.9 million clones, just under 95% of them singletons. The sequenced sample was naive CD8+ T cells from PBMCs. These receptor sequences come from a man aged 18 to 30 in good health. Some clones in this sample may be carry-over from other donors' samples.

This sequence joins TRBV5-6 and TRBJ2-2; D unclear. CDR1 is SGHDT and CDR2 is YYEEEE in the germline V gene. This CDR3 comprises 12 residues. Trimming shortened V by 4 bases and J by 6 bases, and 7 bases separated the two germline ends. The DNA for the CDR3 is TGTGCCAGCAGCACCCAGTCCGGGGAGCTGTTTTTT. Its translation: CASSTQSGELFF. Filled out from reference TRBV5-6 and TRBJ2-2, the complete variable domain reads DAGVTQSPTHLIKTRGQQVTLRCSPKSGHDTVSWYQQALGQGPQFIFQYYEEEERQRGNFPDRFSGHQFPNYSSELNVNALLLGDSALYLCASSTQSGELFFGEGSRLTVL.

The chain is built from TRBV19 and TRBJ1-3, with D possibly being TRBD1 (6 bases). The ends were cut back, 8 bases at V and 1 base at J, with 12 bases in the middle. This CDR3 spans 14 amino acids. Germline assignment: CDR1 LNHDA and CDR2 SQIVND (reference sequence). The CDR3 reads CASCLTGSGNTIYF. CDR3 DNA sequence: TGTGCCAGTTGCTTAACAGGGTCTGGAAACACCATATATTTT.

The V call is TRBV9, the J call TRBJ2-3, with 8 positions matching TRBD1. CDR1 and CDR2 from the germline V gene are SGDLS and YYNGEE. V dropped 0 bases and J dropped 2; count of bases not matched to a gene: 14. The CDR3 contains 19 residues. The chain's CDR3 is CASSVGGQGLYSATDTQYF. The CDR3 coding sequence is TGTGCCAGCAGCGTAGGTGGACAGGGCCTCTATTCTGCCACAGATACGCAGTATTTT.

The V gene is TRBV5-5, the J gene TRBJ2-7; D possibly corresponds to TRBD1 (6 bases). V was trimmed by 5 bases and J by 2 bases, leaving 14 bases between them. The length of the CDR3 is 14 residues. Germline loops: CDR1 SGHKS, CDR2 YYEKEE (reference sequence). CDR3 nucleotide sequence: TGTGCCAGCAGGGAAGTGACAGGAGCCTACGAGCAGTACTTC. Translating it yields CASREVTGAYEQYF.

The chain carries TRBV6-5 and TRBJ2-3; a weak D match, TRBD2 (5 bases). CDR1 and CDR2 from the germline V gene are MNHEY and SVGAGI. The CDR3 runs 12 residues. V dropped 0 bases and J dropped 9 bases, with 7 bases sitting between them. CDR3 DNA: TGTGCCAGCAGTTACTCCGGGGAGACGCAGTATTTT. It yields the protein CASSYSGETQYF.

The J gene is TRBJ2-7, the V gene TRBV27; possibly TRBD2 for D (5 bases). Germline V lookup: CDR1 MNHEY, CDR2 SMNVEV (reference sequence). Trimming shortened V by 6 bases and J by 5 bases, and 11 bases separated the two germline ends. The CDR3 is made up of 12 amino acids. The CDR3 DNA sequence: TGTGCCAGCAGCCACACAGCGGACGAGCAGTACTTC. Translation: CASSHTADEQYF.

The CDR3 DNA is TGTGCCAGCAGTGAATACGGCACAGATACGCAGTATTTT. Encoded protein: CASSEYGTDTQYF. The chain is built from TRBV25-1 and TRBJ2-3; D gene uncertain. V was shortened by 0 bases and J by 1 base, with 2 bases between the two germline ends. The germline V gene has CDR1 MGHDK and CDR2 SYGVNS. The CDR3 consists of 13 residues.

The DNA for the CDR3 is TGTGCCACCAGCAGAGATCTTTTTTCTGGACAGTCCCATCAGCCCCAGCATTTT. It encodes CATSRDLFSGQSHQPQHF. The rearrangement uses TRBV15 and TRBJ1-5; D might be TRBD1 (6 bases). Germline V gene data show CDR1 as LNHNV and CDR2 as YYDKDF (reference sequence). The length of the CDR3 is 18 residues. V was clipped by 0 bases and J by 5 bases, with 20 bases between them.